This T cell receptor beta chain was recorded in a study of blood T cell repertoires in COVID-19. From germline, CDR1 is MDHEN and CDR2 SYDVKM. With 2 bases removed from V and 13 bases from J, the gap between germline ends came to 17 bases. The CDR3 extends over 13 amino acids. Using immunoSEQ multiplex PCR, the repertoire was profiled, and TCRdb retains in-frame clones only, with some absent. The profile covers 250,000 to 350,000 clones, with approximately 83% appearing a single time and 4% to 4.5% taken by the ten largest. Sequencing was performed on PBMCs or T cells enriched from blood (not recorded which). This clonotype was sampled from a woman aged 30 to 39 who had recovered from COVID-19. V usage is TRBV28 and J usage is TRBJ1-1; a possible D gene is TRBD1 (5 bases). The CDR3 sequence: CASSLRQGTGYFF. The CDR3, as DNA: TGTGCCAGCAGTTTACGGCAGGGAACTGGATATTTCTTT. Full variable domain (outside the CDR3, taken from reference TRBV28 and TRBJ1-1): DVKVTQSSRYLVKRTGEKVFLECVQDMDHENMFWYRQDPGLGLRLIYFSYDVKMKEKGDIPEGYSVSREKKERFSLILESASTNQTSMYLCASSLRQGTGYFFGQGTRLTVV.